A selection of T cell receptor beta chains follows, all from one sample in a study of fetal regulatory T cell absence and autoimmunity. The table came from immunoSEQ multiplex PCR; TCRdb's copy has only in-frame clones and leaves some out. In the table there are 95,000 or so clones, 72% of which are singletons. Sample: pancreas tissue. The receptors here all came from a male donor with IPEX syndrome. Each CDR3 is given with its conserved first and last residue. The D gene is left open where the match is weak.

-	TRBJ1-4	TRBV7-9	CASSDFDGTDNEKLFF	TGTGCCAGCAGCGATTTCGATGGGACGGATAATGAAAAACTGTTTTTT
-	TRBJ2-1	TRBV6-5	CASSYSVRDGNEQFF	TGTGCCAGCAGTTACTCGGTCAGGGACGGCAATGAGCAGTTCTTC
-	TRBJ2-5	TRBV2	CASTEWPEPMRETQYF	TGTGCCAGCACTGAGTGGCCGGAGCCAATGAGAGAGACCCAGTACTTC
TRBD2	TRBJ2-2	TRBV30	CAWSVRLAGGYTGELFF	TGTGCCTGGAGTGTACGGCTAGCGGGAGGGTACACCGGGGAGCTGTTTTTT
-	TRBJ2-7	TRBV7-2	CASSLARGNEQYF	TGTGCCAGCAGCTTAGCGCGAGGCAACGAGCAGTACTTC
-	TRBJ2-3	TRBV4-1	CASSQGSPSDTQYF	TGCGCCAGCAGCCAAGGGTCTCCGTCAGATACGCAGTATTTT
-	TRBJ2-7	TRBV7-2	CASSSSVLGGYYEQYF	TGTGCCAGCAGCTCGTCCGTGCTGGGAGGATACTACGAGCAGTACTTC
TRBD2	TRBJ2-7	TRBV7-9	CASSSRLAGEQDEQYF	TGTGCCAGCAGCAGCAGACTAGCGGGGGAACAGGACGAGCAGTACTTC
-	TRBJ2-3	TRBV5-4	CASSLSTDTQYF	TGTGCCAGCAGCTTAAGCACAGATACGCAGTATTTT
-	TRBJ2-3	TRBV9	CASSGLRHLPSLYTQYF	TGTGCCAGCAGTGGCTTGAGGCATCTACCTAGCCTTTATACGCAGTATTTT
TRBD2	TRBJ2-3	TRBV5-1	CASGPSGRFADTQYF	TGCGCCAGTGGGCCGAGCGGGAGGTTTGCAGATACGCAGTATTTT
-	TRBJ2-7	TRBV4-1	CASSQDEEGSPHYEQYF	TGCGCCAGCAGCCAAGATGAGGAAGGCTCTCCCCACTACGAGCAGTACTTC
-	TRBJ2-7	TRBV6-5	CASSYGLSSYEQYF	TGTGCCAGCAGTTACGGACTCTCTAGCTACGAGCAGTACTTC
TRBD2	TRBJ2-4	TRBV7-9	CASSTSAGLYAKNIQYF	TGTGCCAGCAGCACCTCAGCGGGGCTCTACGCAAAAAACATTCAGTACTTC
-	TRBJ1-5	TRBV5-5	CASSLAPDTYSNQPQHF	TGTGCCAGCAGCTTGGCCCCAGACACGTATAGCAATCAGCCCCAGCATTTT